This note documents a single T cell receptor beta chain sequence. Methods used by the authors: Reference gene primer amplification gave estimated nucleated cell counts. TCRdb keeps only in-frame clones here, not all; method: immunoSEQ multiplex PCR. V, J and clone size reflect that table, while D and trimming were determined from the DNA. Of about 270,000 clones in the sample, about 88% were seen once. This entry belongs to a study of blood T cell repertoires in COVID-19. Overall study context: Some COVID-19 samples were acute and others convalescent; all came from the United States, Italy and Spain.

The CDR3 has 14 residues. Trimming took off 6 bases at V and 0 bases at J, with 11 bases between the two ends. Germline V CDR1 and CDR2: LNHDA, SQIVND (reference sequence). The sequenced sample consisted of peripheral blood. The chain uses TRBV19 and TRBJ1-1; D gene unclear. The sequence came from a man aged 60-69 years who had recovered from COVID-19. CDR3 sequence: CASRTDFMNTEAFF. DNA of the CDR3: TGTGCCAGTAGGACGGACTTCATGAACACTGAAGCTTTCTTT.